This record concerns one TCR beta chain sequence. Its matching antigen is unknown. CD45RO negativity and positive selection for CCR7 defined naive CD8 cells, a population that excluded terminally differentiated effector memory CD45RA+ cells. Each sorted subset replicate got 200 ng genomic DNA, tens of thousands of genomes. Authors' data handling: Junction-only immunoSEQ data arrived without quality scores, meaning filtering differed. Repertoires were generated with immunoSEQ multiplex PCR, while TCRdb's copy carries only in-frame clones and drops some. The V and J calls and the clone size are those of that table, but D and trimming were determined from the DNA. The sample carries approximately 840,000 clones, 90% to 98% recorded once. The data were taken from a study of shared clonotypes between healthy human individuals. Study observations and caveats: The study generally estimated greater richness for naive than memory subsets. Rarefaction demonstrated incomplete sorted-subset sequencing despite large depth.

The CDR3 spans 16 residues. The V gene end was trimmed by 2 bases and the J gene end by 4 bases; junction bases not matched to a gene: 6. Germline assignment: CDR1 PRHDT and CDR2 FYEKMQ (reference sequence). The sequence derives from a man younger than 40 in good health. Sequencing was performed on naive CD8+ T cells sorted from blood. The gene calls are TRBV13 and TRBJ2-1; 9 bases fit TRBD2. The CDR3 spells CASSLTGLAQYNEQFF. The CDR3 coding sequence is TGTGCCAGCAGCTTAACTGGACTAGCGCAATACAATGAGCAGTTCTTC.